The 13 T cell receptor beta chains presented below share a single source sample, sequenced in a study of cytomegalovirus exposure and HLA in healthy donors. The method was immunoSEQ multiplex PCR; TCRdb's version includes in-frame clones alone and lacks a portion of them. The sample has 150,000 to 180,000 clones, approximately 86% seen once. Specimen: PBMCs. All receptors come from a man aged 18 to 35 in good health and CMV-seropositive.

The CDR3 protein is CASSSTFSGNTIYF. The CDR3 DNA follows: TGTGCCAGCAGCTCGACTTTCTCTGGAAACACCATATATTTT. V gene TRBV7-2 combines with J gene TRBJ1-3; D not certain. Trimming took 4 bases from V and 0 from J, leaving 7 bases between them. The CDR3 is made up of 14 amino acids. Germline V gene data show CDR1 as SGHTA and CDR2 as FQGNSA.

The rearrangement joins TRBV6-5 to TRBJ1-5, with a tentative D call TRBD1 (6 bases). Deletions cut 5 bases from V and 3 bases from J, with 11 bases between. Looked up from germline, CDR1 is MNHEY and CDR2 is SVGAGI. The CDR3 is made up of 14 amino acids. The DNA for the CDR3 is TGTGCCAGCAGTGGGGGCGGTCACAATCAGCCCCAGCATTTT. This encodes CASSGGGHNQPQHF.

CDR3 bases: TGTGCCAGCAGCTTACCAAGCGGGAGTTTCTCCTACGAGCAGTACTTC. Translated, it gives CASSLPSGSFSYEQYF. This rearrangement joins TRBV11-2 to TRBJ2-7, with 8 bases aligning to TRBD2. Looked up from germline, CDR1 is SGHAT and CDR2 is FQNNGV. This CDR3 is 16 amino acids long. Trimming removed 2 bases from V and 0 bases from J; junction bases left unmatched: 6.

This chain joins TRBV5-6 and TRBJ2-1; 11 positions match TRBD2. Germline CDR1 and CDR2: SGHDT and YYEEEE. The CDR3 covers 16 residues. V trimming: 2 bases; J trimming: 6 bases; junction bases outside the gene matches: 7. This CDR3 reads CASSFGLAGGSNEQFF. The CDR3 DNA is TGTGCCAGCAGCTTTGGGCTAGCGGGGGGAAGCAATGAGCAGTTCTTC. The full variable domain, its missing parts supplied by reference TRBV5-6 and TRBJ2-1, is DAGVTQSPTHLIKTRGQQVTLRCSPKSGHDTVSWYQQALGQGPQFIFQYYEEEERQRGNFPDRFSGHQFPNYSSELNVNALLLGDSALYLCASSFGLAGGSNEQFFGPGTRLTVL.

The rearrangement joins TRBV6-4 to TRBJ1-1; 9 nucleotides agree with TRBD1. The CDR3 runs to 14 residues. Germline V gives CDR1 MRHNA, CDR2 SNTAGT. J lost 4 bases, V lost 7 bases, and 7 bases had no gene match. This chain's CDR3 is CASTTRDRVTEAFF. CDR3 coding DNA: TGTGCCAGCACTACAAGGGACAGGGTCACTGAAGCTTTCTTT.

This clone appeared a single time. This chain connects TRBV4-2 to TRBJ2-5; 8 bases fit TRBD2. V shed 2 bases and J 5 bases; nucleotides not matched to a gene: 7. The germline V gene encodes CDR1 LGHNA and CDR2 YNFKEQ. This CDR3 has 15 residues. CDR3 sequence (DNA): TGTGCCAGCAGCCAAAGGGGCGGGGGGTCGGAGACCCAGTACTTC. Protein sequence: CASSQRGGGSETQYF.

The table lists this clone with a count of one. CDR3 loop: CASSSDRDYGYTF. CDR3 nucleotides: TGTGCCAGCAGCTCCGACAGGGACTATGGCTACACCTTC. The J gene is TRBJ1-2, the V gene TRBV7-2; 7 positions match TRBD1. Germline trimming cut 4 bases from V and 3 bases from J; bases unmatched to any gene: 2. Germline V CDR1 and CDR2: SGHTA, FQGNSA. CDR3 length equals 13 residues. Complete variable domain (other parts from reference TRBV7-2 and TRBJ1-2): GAGVSQSPSNKVTEKGKDVELRCDPISGHTALYWYRQSLGQGLEFLIYFQGNSAPDKSGLPSDRFSAERTGGSVSTLTIQRTQQEDSAVYLCASSSDRDYGYTFGSGTRLTVV.

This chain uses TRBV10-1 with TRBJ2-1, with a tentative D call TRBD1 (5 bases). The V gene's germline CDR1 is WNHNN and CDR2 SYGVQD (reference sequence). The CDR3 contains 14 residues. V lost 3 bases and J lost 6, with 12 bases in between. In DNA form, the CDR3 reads TGCGCCAGCAGTGACAGGGTAGGTTGCAATGAGCAGTTCTTC. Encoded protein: CASSDRVGCNEQFF.

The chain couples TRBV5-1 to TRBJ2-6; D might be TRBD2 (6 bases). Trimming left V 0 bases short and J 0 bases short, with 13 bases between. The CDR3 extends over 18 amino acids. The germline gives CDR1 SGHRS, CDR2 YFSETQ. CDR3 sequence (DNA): TGCGCCAGCAGCTTGGGCGGGGAATTCATCTCTGGGGCCAACGTCCTGACTTTC. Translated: CASSLGGEFISGANVLTF.

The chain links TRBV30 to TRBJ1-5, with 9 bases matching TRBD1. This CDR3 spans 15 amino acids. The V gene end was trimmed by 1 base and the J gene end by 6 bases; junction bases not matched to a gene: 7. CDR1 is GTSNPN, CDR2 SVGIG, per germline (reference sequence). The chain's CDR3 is CAWSGGQGVRQPQHF. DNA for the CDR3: TGTGCCTGGAGTGGGGGACAGGGCGTTCGTCAGCCCCAGCATTTT.

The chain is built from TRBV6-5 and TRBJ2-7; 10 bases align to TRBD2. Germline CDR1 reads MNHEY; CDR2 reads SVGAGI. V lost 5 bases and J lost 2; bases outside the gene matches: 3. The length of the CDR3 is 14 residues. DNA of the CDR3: TGTGCCAGCAGTAAGCGGGGGGGCACCTACGAGCAGTACTTC. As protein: CASSKRGGTYEQYF.

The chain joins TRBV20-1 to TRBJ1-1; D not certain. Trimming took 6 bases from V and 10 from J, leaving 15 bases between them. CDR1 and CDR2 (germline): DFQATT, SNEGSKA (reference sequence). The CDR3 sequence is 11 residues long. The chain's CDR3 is CSAHTEGRAFF. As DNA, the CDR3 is TGCAGTGCGCACACAGAAGGAAGAGCTTTCTTT.

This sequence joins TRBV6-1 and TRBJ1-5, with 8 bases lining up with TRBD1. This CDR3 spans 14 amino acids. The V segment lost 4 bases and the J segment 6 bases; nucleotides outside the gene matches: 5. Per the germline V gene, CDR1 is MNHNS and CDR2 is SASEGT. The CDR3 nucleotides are TGTGCCAGCAGTGGACAGGGGAGGGGTCAGCCCCAGCATTTT. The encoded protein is CASSGQGRGQPQHF.